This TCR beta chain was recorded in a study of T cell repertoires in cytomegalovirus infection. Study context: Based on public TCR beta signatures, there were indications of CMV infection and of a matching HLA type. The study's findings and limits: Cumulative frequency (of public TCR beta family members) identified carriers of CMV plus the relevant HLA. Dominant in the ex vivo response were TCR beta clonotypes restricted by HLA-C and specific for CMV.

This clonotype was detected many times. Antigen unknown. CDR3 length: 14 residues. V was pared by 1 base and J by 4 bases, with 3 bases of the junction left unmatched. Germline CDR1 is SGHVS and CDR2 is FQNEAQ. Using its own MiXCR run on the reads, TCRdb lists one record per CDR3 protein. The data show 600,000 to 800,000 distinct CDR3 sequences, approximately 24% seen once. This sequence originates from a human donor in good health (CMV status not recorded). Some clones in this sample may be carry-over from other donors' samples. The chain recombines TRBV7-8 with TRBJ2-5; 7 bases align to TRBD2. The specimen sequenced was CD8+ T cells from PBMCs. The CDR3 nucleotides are TGTGCCAGCAGCTTAGTGGGGGGGTCAGAGACCCAGTACTTC. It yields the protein CASSLVGGSETQYF.